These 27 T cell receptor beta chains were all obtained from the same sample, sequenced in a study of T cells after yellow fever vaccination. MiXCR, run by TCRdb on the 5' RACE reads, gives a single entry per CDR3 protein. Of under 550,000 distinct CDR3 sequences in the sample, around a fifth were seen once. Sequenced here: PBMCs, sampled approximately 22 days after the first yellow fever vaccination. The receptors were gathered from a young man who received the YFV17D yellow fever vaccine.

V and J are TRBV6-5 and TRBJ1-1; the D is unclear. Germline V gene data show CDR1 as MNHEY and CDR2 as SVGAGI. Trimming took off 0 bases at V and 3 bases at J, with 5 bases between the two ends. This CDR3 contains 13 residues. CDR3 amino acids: CASSYSEYTEAFF. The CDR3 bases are TGTGCCAGCAGTTACTCAGAATACACTGAAGCTTTCTTT.

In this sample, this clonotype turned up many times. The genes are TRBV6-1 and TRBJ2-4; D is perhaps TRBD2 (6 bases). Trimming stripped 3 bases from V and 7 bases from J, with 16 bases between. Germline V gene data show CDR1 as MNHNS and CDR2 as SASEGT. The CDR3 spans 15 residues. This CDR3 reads CASSEGWAGWNIQYF. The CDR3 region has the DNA TGTGCCAGCAGTGAGGGGTGGGCGGGGTGGAACATTCAGTACTTC.

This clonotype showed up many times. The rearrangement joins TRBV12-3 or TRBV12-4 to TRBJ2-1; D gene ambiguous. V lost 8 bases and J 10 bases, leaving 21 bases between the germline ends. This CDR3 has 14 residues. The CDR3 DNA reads TGTGCCAGCCTCCGGGCAGGCGTACAGAAAGAGCAGTTCTTC. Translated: CASLRAGVQKEQFF.

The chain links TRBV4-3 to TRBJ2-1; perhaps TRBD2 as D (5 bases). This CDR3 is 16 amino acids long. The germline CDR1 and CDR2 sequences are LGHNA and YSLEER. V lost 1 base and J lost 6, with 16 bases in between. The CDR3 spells CASSQVFLYGVNEQFF. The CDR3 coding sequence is TGCGCCAGCAGCCAAGTCTTCCTATACGGGGTCAATGAGCAGTTCTTC.

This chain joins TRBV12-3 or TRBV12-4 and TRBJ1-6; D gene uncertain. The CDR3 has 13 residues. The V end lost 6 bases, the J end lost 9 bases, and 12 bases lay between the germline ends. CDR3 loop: CASSFNGVSPLHF. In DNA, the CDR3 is TGTGCCAGCAGCTTCAACGGGGTTTCACCCCTCCACTTT.

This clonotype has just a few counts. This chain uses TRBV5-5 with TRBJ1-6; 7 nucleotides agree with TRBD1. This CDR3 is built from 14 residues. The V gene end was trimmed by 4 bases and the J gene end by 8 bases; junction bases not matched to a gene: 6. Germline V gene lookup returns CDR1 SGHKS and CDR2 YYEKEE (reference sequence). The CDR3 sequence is CASSPDRWDSPLHF. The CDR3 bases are TGTGCCAGCAGCCCGGACAGGTGGGATTCACCCCTCCACTTT.

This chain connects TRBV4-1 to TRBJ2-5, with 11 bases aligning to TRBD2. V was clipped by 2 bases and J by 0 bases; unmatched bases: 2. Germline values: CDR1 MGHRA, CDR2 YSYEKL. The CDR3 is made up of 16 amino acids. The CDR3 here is CASSQTSGGHQETQYF. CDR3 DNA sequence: TGCGCCAGCAGCCAAACTAGCGGGGGTCACCAAGAGACCCAGTACTTC.

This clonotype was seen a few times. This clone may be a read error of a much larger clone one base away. The CDR3 nucleotides are TGTGCCAGCAGCCTGGGACTAGCGGGGGGCGAGCAGTACTTC. This sequence encodes CASSLGLAGGEQYF. The genes are TRBV7-6 and TRBJ2-7; 15 bases agree with TRBD2. V shed 5 bases and J 6 bases; nucleotides not matched to a gene: 2. Germline V gene data show CDR1 as SGHVS and CDR2 as FNYEAQ. This CDR3 has 14 residues.

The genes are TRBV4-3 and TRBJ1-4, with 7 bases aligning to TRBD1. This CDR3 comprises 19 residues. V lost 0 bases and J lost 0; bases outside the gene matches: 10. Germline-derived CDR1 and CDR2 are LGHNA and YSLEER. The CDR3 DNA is TGCGCCAGCAGCCAAGATCACCCCGGGACAGTTGCAACTAATGAAAAACTGTTTTTT. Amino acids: CASSQDHPGTVATNEKLFF.

The CDR3 protein is CASSRGLAGGTYNEQFF. Here the CDR3 DNA reads TGCGCCAGCAGCCGGGGACTAGCGGGGGGTACCTACAATGAGCAGTTCTTC. The chain is built from TRBV10-2 and TRBJ2-1; 15 bases fit TRBD2. The germline gives CDR1 WSHSY, CDR2 SAAADI. This CDR3 comprises 17 residues. Germline trimming cut 6 bases from V and 2 bases from J; bases unmatched to any gene: 5.

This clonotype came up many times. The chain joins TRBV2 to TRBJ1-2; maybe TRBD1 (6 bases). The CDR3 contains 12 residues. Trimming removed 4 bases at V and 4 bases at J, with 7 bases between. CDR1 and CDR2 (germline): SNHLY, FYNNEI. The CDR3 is CASSGTVYGYTF. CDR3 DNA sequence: TGTGCCAGCAGTGGGACAGTCTATGGCTACACCTTC.

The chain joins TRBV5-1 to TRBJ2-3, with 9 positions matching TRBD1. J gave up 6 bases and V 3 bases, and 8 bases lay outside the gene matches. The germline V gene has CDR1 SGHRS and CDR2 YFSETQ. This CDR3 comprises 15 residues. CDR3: CASSSGTGLRDTQYF. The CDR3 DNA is TGCGCCAGCAGCTCCGGGACAGGGTTGAGGGATACGCAGTATTTT.

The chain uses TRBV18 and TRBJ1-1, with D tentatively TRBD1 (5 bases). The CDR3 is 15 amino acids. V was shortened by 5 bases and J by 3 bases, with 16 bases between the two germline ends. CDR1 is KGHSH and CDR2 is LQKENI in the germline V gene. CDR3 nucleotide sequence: TGTGCCAGCTCATTTTCGGGGGGATCGGACACTGAAGCTTTCTTT. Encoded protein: CASSFSGGSDTEAFF.

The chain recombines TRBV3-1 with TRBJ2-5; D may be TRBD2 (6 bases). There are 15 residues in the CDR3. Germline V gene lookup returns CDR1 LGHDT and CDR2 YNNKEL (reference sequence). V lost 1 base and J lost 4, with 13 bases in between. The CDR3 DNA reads TGTGCCAGCAGCCAAGGTCAGGAGGGGCGAGAGACCCAGTACTTC. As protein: CASSQGQEGRETQYF.

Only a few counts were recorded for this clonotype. CDR3 sequence reads: CASSGGLVAETQYF. CDR3 nucleotide sequence: TGTGCCAGCAGCGGGGGACTCGTAGCTGAGACCCAGTACTTC. The J gene is TRBJ2-5, the V gene TRBV5-4; D perhaps matches TRBD2 (6 bases). CDR1 is SGHNT, CDR2 YYREEE, per germline (reference sequence). The CDR3 is 14 residues long. V was clipped by 4 bases and J by 5 bases, with 15 bases between them.

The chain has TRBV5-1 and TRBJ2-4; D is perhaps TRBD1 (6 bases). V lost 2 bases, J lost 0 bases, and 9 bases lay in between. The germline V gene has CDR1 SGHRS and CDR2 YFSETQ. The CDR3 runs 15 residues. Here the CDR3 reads CASSLQGIAKNIQYF. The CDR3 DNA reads TGCGCCAGCAGCTTACAGGGAATAGCCAAAAACATTCAGTACTTC.

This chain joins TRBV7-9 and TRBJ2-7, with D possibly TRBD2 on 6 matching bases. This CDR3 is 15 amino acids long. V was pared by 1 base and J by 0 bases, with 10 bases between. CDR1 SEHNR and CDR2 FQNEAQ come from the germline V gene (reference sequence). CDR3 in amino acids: CASSLEWRDSYEQYF. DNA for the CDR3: TGTGCCAGCAGCTTAGAGTGGCGGGACTCCTACGAGCAGTACTTC.

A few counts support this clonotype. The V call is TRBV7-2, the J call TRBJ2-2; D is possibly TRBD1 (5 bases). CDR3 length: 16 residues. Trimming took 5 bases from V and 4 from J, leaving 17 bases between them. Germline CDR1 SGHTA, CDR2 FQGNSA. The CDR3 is CASSTRVKGFTGELFF. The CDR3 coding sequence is TGTGCCAGCAGCACCAGAGTAAAGGGGTTCACCGGGGAGCTGTTTTTT.

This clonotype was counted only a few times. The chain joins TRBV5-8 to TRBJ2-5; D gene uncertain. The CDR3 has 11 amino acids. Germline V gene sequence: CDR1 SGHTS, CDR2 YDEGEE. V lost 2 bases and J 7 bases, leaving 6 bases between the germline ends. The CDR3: CASSLRWTQYF. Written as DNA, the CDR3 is TGTGCCAGCAGCTTAAGGTGGACCCAGTACTTC.

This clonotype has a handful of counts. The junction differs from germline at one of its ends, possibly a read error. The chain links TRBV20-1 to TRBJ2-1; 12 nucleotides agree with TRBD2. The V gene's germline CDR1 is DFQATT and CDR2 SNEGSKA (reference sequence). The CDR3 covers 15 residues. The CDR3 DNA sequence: TGCAGTTCTAGGAGAGGACTAGCGGGGATGAATGAGCAGTTCTTC. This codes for CSSRRGLAGMNEQFF.

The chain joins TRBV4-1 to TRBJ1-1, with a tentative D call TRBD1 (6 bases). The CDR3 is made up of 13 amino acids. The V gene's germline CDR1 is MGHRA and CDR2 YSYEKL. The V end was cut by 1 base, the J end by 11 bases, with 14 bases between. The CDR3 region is CASSQVGGPGAFF. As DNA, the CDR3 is TGCGCCAGCAGCCAAGTGGGGGGGCCGGGGGCTTTCTTT.

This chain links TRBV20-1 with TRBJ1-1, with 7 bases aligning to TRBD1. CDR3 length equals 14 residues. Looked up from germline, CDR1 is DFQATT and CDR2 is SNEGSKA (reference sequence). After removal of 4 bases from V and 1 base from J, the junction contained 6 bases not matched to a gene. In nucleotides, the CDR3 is TGCAGTGCTATTCCAGGGGGAAGGAACACTGAAGCTTTCTTT. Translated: CSAIPGGRNTEAFF.

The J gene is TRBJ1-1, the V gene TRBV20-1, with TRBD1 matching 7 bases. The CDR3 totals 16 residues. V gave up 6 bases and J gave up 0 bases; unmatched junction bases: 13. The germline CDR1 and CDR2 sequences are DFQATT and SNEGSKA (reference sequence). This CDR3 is CSAERDSHFMNTEAFF. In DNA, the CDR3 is TGCAGTGCCGAGAGGGACAGTCATTTTATGAACACTGAAGCTTTCTTT.

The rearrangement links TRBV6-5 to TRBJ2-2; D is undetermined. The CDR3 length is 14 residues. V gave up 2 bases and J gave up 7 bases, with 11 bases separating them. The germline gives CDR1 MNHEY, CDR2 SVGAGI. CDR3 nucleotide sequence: TGTGCCAGCAGTTACACGATCCCCGGCGGGGAGCTGTTTTTT. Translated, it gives CASSYTIPGGELFF.

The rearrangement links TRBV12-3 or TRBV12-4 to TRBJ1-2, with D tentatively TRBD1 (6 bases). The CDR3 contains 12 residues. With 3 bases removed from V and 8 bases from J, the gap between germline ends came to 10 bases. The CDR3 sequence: CASSFSGVGYTF. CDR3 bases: TGTGCCAGCAGTTTTTCAGGGGTCGGCTACACCTTC.

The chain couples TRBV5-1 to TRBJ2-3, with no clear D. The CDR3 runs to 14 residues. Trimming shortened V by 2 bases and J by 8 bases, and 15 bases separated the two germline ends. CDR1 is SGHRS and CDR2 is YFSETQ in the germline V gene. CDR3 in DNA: TGCGCCAGCAGCTTAGTCCAAGACCCCTCTACGCAGTATTTT. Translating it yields CASSLVQDPSTQYF.

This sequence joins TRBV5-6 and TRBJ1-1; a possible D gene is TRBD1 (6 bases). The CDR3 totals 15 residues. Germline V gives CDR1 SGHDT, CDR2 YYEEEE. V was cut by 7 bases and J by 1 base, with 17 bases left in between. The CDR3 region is CASSGWGRWNTEAFF. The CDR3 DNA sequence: TGTGCCAGCTCGGGGTGGGGGCGGTGGAACACTGAAGCTTTCTTT. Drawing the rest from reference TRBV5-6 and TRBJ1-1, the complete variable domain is DAGVTQSPTHLIKTRGQQVTLRCSPKSGHDTVSWYQQALGQGPQFIFQYYEEEERQRGNFPDRFSGHQFPNYSSELNVNALLLGDSALYLCASSGWGRWNTEAFFGQGTRLTVV.